The rows below give T cell receptor beta chains drawn from one sample of a study of stem cell transplantation in POMP-related autoinflammatory disease. The table came from immunoSEQ multiplex PCR; TCRdb's copy has only in-frame clones and leaves some out. The sample contains some 70,000 clones, approximately 91% of which appear only once. The source material was CD4+ T cells from PBMCs, sampled after stem cell transplantation. Receptors originate from a human patient with POMP-related autoinflammation and immune dysregulation (PRAID). Some T cells may be provided by the graft donor. CDR3s include the opening cysteine and the closing phenylalanine or tryptophan. The order of the fields is V gene, clone size, CDR3 length, D gene, J gene, CDR3 DNA, CDR3 protein. A D gene is named only where the DNA matches it firmly. Clone size is shown for a subset of rows, as once, few, many or a class of expanded clone.

v_gene: TRBV5-1
abundance: .
len: 17
d_gene: TRBD1
j_gene: TRBJ2-5
CDR3nt: TGCGCCAGCAGCGCGCTAACAGGGGGCGAGGGACAAGAGACCCAGTACTTC
CDR3aa: CASSALTGGEGQETQYF

v_gene: TRBV5-1
abundance: .
len: 15
d_gene: .
j_gene: TRBJ2-3
CDR3nt: TGCGCCAGCAGCTTGGCGGACTACAACACAGATACGCAGTATTTT
CDR3aa: CASSLADYNTDTQYF

v_gene: TRBV5-1
abundance: few
len: 14
d_gene: .
j_gene: TRBJ1-1
CDR3nt: TGCGCCAGCAGCTTGAAGGGCTCTGGAACTGAAGCTTTCTTT
CDR3aa: CASSLKGSGTEAFF

v_gene: TRBV7-9
abundance: .
len: 15
d_gene: .
j_gene: TRBJ1-1
CDR3nt: TGTGCCAGCGTGCGTGGCCGCCCCACGAGCACTGAAGCTTTCTTT
CDR3aa: CASVRGRPTSTEAFF

v_gene: TRBV10-3
abundance: .
len: 18
d_gene: .
j_gene: TRBJ1-2
CDR3nt: TGTGCCATCAGTGAGTCCGGGACACCCCAGAGGCTGGGCTATGGCTACACCTTC
CDR3aa: CAISESGTPQRLGYGYTF

v_gene: TRBV12-3/TRBV12-4
abundance: .
len: 13
d_gene: .
j_gene: TRBJ1-2
CDR3nt: TGTGCCAGCAGCCTAGGGGGTAACTATGGCTACACCTTC
CDR3aa: CASSLGGNYGYTF

v_gene: TRBV27
abundance: .
len: 18
d_gene: TRBD2
j_gene: TRBJ2-7
CDR3nt: TGTGCCAGCTACCAAGGGCTAGCGGGAGCCCTTTTGTCCTACGAGCAGTACTTC
CDR3aa: CASYQGLAGALLSYEQYF

v_gene: TRBV19
abundance: .
len: 16
d_gene: TRBD1
j_gene: TRBJ2-3
CDR3nt: TGTGCCAGCAAGAATACCCCGACAGGGGGCACAGATACGCAGTATTTT
CDR3aa: CASKNTPTGGTDTQYF

v_gene: TRBV28
abundance: .
len: 16
d_gene: .
j_gene: TRBJ2-3
CDR3nt: TGTGCCAGCAGCACTTTCGGGGTGGAGTCCCCGGATACGCAGTATTTT
CDR3aa: CASSTFGVESPDTQYF

v_gene: TRBV5-1
abundance: .
len: 16
d_gene: .
j_gene: TRBJ2-6
CDR3nt: TGCGCCAGCAGCTTGGAAGGGACGGCCGGGGCCAACGTCCTGACTTTC
CDR3aa: CASSLEGTAGANVLTF

v_gene: TRBV10-1
abundance: .
len: 13
d_gene: TRBD2
j_gene: TRBJ2-5
CDR3nt: TGCGCCAGCAGTATGAGCGGGGGGGAGACCCAGTACTTC
CDR3aa: CASSMSGGETQYF

v_gene: TRBV28
abundance: once
len: 16
d_gene: .
j_gene: TRBJ1-5
CDR3nt: TGTGCCAGCAGTTTTGGCAGGGGAACGTCAAATCAGCCCCAGCATTTT
CDR3aa: CASSFGRGTSNQPQHF

v_gene: TRBV6-5
abundance: .
len: 13
d_gene: .
j_gene: TRBJ2-5
CDR3nt: TGTGCCAGCGGACGTCTGGATTTAGAGACCCAGTACTTC
CDR3aa: CASGRLDLETQYF

v_gene: TRBV24-1
abundance: .
len: 11
d_gene: TRBD1
j_gene: TRBJ1-6
CDR3nt: TGTGCCACCATAAACAGGGGGCCCCTCCACTTT
CDR3aa: CATINRGPLHF

v_gene: TRBV7-9
abundance: .
len: 14
d_gene: .
j_gene: TRBJ2-5
CDR3nt: TGTGCCAGCACCAACAAAGGAGGGAAAGAGACCCAGTACTTC
CDR3aa: CASTNKGGKETQYF

v_gene: TRBV10-1
abundance: .
len: 15
d_gene: TRBD1
j_gene: TRBJ2-1
CDR3nt: TGCGCCAGCAGTCCGACAGGGGAAAGGAACAATGAGCAGTTCTTC
CDR3aa: CASSPTGERNNEQFF

v_gene: TRBV7-2
abundance: .
len: 16
d_gene: TRBD2
j_gene: TRBJ2-2
CDR3nt: TGTGCCAGCGAGCATCCGGGACTAGCGGGAGTTGGGGAGCTGTTTTTT
CDR3aa: CASEHPGLAGVGELFF

v_gene: TRBV14
abundance: .
len: 14
d_gene: .
j_gene: TRBJ2-1
CDR3nt: TGTGCCAGCAGTTCTGGGGGCGCCTACAATGAGCAGTTCTTC
CDR3aa: CASSSGGAYNEQFF

v_gene: TRBV24-1
abundance: .
len: 17
d_gene: TRBD1
j_gene: TRBJ1-1
CDR3nt: TGTGCCACCAGTGATTCAGGACAGGGAGCAATGAACACTGAAGCTTTCTTT
CDR3aa: CATSDSGQGAMNTEAFF

v_gene: TRBV28
abundance: .
len: 13
d_gene: .
j_gene: TRBJ1-2
CDR3nt: TGTGCCAGCACGGCAGGCATAAACTATGGCTACACCTTC
CDR3aa: CASTAGINYGYTF

v_gene: TRBV19
abundance: .
len: 14
d_gene: TRBD1
j_gene: TRBJ1-5
CDR3nt: TGTGCCAGTTCCCCGGGACAGAGAAATCAGCCCCAGCATTTT
CDR3aa: CASSPGQRNQPQHF

v_gene: TRBV28
abundance: once
len: 17
d_gene: .
j_gene: TRBJ1-6
CDR3nt: TGTGCCAGCAGTTTAGCGACTCTTCGGACGGGAAATTCACCCCTCCACTTT
CDR3aa: CASSLATLRTGNSPLHF

v_gene: TRBV20-1
abundance: .
len: 14
d_gene: .
j_gene: TRBJ2-1
CDR3nt: TGCAGTGCTAGTAGGCGGGTAAGCGTCAATGAGCAGTTCTTC
CDR3aa: CSASRRVSVNEQFF